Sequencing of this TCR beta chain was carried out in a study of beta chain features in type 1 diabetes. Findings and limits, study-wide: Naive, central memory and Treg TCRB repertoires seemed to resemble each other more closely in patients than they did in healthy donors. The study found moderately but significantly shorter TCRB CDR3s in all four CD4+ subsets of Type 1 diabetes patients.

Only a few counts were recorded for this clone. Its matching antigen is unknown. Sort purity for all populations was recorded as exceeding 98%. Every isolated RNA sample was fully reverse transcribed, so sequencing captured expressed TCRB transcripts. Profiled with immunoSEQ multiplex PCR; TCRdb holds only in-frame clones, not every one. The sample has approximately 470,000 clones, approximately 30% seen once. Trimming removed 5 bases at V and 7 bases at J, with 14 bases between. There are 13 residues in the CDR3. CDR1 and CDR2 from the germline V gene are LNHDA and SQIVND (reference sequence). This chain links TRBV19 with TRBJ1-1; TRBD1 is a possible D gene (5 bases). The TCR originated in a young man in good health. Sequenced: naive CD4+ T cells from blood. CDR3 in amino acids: CASSPQAGHEAFF. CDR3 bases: TGTGCCAGTAGTCCTCAAGCAGGGCATGAAGCTTTCTTT.